This T cell receptor (beta chain) was identified in a study of blood T cell repertoires in COVID-19. Study-wide context: Some COVID-19 samples were acute and others convalescent; all came from the United States, Italy and Spain. Nucleic acid was either cDNA or gDNA, and it came from T cells, B-cell-depleted T cells, or PBMCs.

CDR1 is SGHAT and CDR2 is FQNNGV in the germline V gene. This CDR3 spans 14 amino acids. Trimming took off 3 bases at V and 4 bases at J, with 12 bases between the two ends. TCRdb's copy holds only in-frame clones and misses some; the assay was immunoSEQ multiplex PCR. The sample has roughly 220,000 clones, 70% to 90% seen once. Participant-given clinical history determined each cohort assignment. The source is a woman in her forties or fifties with acute COVID-19. The rearrangement links TRBV11-2 to TRBJ1-2, with D possibly being TRBD1 (6 bases). The specimen was PBMCs or T cells enriched from blood (not recorded which). The CDR3 DNA is TGTGCCAGCAGCTTGGAAACAGGGTTCTATGGCTACACCTTC. Translating gives CASSLETGFYGYTF.